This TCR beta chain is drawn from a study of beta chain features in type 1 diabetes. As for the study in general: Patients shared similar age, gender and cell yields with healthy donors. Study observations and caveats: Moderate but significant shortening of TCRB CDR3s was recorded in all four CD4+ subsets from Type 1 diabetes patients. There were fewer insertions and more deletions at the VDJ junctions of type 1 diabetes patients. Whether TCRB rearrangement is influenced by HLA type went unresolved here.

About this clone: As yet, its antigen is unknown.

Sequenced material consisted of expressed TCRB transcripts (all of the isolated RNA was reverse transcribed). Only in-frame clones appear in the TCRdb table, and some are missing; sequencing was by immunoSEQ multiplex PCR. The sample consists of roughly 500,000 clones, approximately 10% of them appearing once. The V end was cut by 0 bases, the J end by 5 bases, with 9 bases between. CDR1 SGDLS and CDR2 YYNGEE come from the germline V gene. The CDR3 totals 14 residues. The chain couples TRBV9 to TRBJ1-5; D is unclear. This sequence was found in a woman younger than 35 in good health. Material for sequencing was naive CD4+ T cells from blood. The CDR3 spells CASSVGGRDQPQHF. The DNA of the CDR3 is TGTGCCAGCAGCGTAGGAGGGAGGGATCAGCCCCAGCATTTT.